The 5 T cell receptor beta chains given below trace back to one sample, sequenced in a study of blood T cell repertoires in COVID-19. Method: immunoSEQ multiplex PCR; TCRdb's copy keeps in-frame clones and lacks some. The sample carries about 200,000 clones, about 84% recorded once. The material sequenced was PBMCs or T cells enriched from blood (not recorded which). These receptors all stem from a man aged 40-50 years with acute COVID-19.

This clone has a single count. This chain uses TRBV6-5 with TRBJ2-7; 12 positions agree with TRBD2. The germline gives CDR1 MNHEY, CDR2 SVGAGI. CDR3 length: 15 residues. The J segment lost 7 bases and the V segment lost 2 bases, leaving 6 bases of the junction unmatched. This CDR3 reads CASSYIASGRGEQYF. The CDR3 DNA reads as TGTGCCAGCAGTTACATAGCTAGCGGGAGGGGGGAGCAGTACTTC.

The chain joins TRBV27 to TRBJ2-3; 9 nucleotides match TRBD2. This CDR3 is built from 15 residues. The J segment lost 6 bases and the V segment lost 6 bases, leaving 10 bases of the junction unmatched. Germline V gives CDR1 MNHEY, CDR2 SMNVEV (reference sequence). CDR3 sequence reads: CASSRTSVPADTQYF. The CDR3 coding sequence is TGTGCCAGCAGCCGGACTAGCGTCCCGGCGGATACGCAGTATTTT.

The J gene is TRBJ2-1, the V gene TRBV28; 7 bases map to TRBD1. V trimming: 4 bases; J trimming: 4 bases; junction bases outside the gene matches: 10. The germline gives CDR1 MDHEN, CDR2 SYDVKM. The length of the CDR3 is 16 residues. The chain's CDR3 is CASSSQPGTAYNEQFF. CDR3 bases: TGTGCCAGCAGTTCCCAACCCGGGACAGCTTACAATGAGCAGTTCTTC.

This chain uses TRBV21-1 with TRBJ2-7; the table calls TRBD1, which could not be checked here. TRBV21-1 corresponds to a pseudogene. The CDR3 length is 14 residues. DNA of the CDR3: TGTGCCAGCAGCCCCCGGGACAGGTCCTACGAGCAGTACTTC. It encodes CASSPRDRSYEQYF.

This chain joins TRBV19 and TRBJ2-1; D is perhaps TRBD1 (6 bases). Germline V gives CDR1 LNHDA, CDR2 SQIVND (reference sequence). CDR3 size: 12 residues. Trimming took off 7 bases at V and 10 bases at J, with 14 bases between the two ends. The CDR3 here is CASTTGYGEQFF. CDR3 nucleotide sequence: TGTGCCAGTACCACAGGGTATGGGGAGCAGTTCTTC.